This T cell receptor beta chain was sequenced for a study of blood T cell repertoires in COVID-19. The V end was cut by 4 bases, the J end by 0 bases, with 5 bases between. The length of the CDR3 is 13 residues. The germline CDR1 and CDR2 sequences are KGHSH and LQKENI. The table came from immunoSEQ multiplex PCR; TCRdb's copy has only in-frame clones and leaves some out. This table has under 350,000 clones, approximately 85% appearing once. The sample was peripheral blood. This receptor was taken from a human donor in a cohort sampled during active COVID-19. The chain has TRBV18 and TRBJ2-3; D ambiguous. The CDR3 loop is CASSLSSTDTQYF. The CDR3 region has the DNA TGTGCCAGCTCACTCTCTAGCACAGATACGCAGTATTTT.